The 27 T cell receptor delta chains in this list originate from one sample, sequenced in a study of Vδ1+ human thymocytes. General study points: Thymic TRG and TRD repertoires appeared highly polyclonal, with Gaussian CDR3 length distributions.

Antigens for these TCRs are unknown. Extracted RNA was reverse transcribed into cDNA. Pooled V-gene forward primers with one constant-region reverse primer generated the CDR3 amplicons by multiplex PCR. TCRdb redid the clone calls on the multiplex PCR reads with CATT. Among around 23,000 delta-chain clones, 7.4% were seen once, and the ten largest hold about 1%. Sequenced sample: Vdelta1+ gamma-delta thymocytes from the thymus. Subset defined: FACS-sorted CD3+ TCRalphabeta- TCRVdelta1+ TCRVdelta2- thymocytes. All receptors derive from a girl under two years old who had congenital heart surgery.

Without a V gene call, the J gene is given as TRDJ1. The CDR3 runs to 20 residues. The CDR3 region has the DNA TGTGCTCTTGGGTCCTCTCTATTCCCCCGAATACCGCCGTACACCGATAAACTCATCTTT. This gives the protein CALGSSLFPRIPPYTDKLIF.

The J gene was reported as TRDJ1; the V gene went uncalled; the table's D gene call, TRDD3, was not cross checked with the DNA. The CDR3 is 20 residues long. This chain's CDR3 is CALGEQYATGGYARGLKLIF. Written as DNA, the CDR3 is TGTGCTCTTGGGGAACAGTACGCGACTGGGGGATACGCGAGGGGACTGAAACTCATCTTT.

The rearrangement links TRDV1 to TRDJ1, with TRDD3 matching over 13 bases. Looked up from germline, CDR1 is TSWWSYY and CDR2 is QGS. Trimming at V came to 2 bases and at J to 2 bases, leaving 20 bases not matched to a gene. This CDR3 has 22 residues. CDR3 sequence: CALGERSLRLNWGIRGTDKLIF. The CDR3 DNA sequence: TGTGCTCTTGGGGAAAGGTCCCTACGGCTAAACTGGGGGATACGCGGGACCGATAAACTCATCTTT.

Only a few counts were recorded for this clone. This sequence joins TRDV1 and TRDJ1; perhaps TRDD3 as D (6 bases). The length of the CDR3 is 22 residues. Germline-derived CDR1 and CDR2 are TSWWSYY and QGS. V gave up 3 bases and J gave up 2 bases, with 34 bases separating them. As DNA, the CDR3 is TGTGCTCTTGGGGACCTCCCCGACCCCCCTGACGGGGATTGGTGTCATACCGATAAACTCATCTTT. It codes for CALGDLPDPPDGDWCHTDKLIF.

This clone was recorded a few times. The chain recombines TRDV1 with TRDJ1; D remains ambiguous. Germline assignment: CDR1 TSWWSYY and CDR2 QGS. Trimming removed 0 bases at V and 0 bases at J, with 20 bases between. This CDR3 contains 19 residues. CDR3 coding DNA: TGTGCTCTTGGGGAACTTGTAACCCAAACAAGACCGTACACCGATAAACTCATCTTT. It encodes CALGELVTQTRPYTDKLIF.

This clone was seen a few times. V gene TRDV1 combines with J gene TRDJ1, with 9 bases identical to TRDD3. The length of the CDR3 is 21 residues. J lost 4 bases, V lost 0 bases, and 21 bases had no gene match. Germline V gene data show CDR1 as TSWWSYY and CDR2 as QGS. CDR3 loop: CALGELKGIRVVIQTNDKLIF. CDR3 nucleotide sequence: TGTGCTCTTGGGGAACTGAAGGGGATACGCGTTGTAATACAGACAAACGATAAACTCATCTTT.

The chain carries TRDV1 and TRDJ1; the match to TRDD2 covers 9 bases. The CDR3 length is 21 residues. The V gene's germline CDR1 is TSWWSYY and CDR2 QGS. J lost 0 bases, V lost 5 bases, and 22 bases had no gene match. CDR3 amino acids: CALGKKPSYNEGVPHTDKLIF. Written as DNA, the CDR3 is TGTGCTCTTGGGAAAAAGCCTTCCTACAATGAGGGGGTCCCCCACACCGATAAACTCATCTTT.

The sample holds a few counts of this clone. This sequence joins TRDV1 and TRDJ1; 8 positions match TRDD3. The germline gives CDR1 TSWWSYY, CDR2 QGS. The ends lost 1 base at V and 4 bases at J; junction bases unmatched: 20. The CDR3 is made up of 20 amino acids. The CDR3: CALGEPLWSTGGLVNDKLIF. Here the CDR3 DNA reads TGTGCTCTTGGGGAACCCCTATGGAGTACTGGGGGCTTAGTAAACGATAAACTCATCTTT.

The chain couples TRDV1 to TRDJ1; 13 bases agree with TRDD3. TCRdb gives no J gene; it was assigned here by matching the DNA to germline. The V gene's germline CDR1 is TSWWSYY and CDR2 QGS. This CDR3 has 25 amino acids. With V trimmed by 0 bases and J by 1 base, 26 bases remained unmatched. The CDR3 DNA sequence: TGTGCTCTTGGGGAACTGAAGAGGGGCCTTCCCCTAGCCAGCTACTGGGGGATACGCACCGATAAACTCATCTTT. Its translation is CALGELKRGLPLASYWGIRTDKLIF.

V and J are TRDV1 and TRDJ1, with 13 bases aligning to TRDD3. Germline V lookup: CDR1 TSWWSYY, CDR2 QGS. The CDR3 contains 23 residues. Trimming at V came to 2 bases and at J to 1 base, leaving 22 bases not matched to a gene. The CDR3 loop is CALGELTPGDSTGGYACTDKLIF. DNA for the CDR3: TGTGCTCTTGGGGAATTGACACCCGGGGACTCTACTGGGGGATACGCGTGCACCGATAAACTCATCTTT.

There are a few counts of this clone. V and J are TRDV1 and TRDJ1; D might be TRDD3 (5 bases). Germline values: CDR1 TSWWSYY, CDR2 QGS. The CDR3 is made up of 17 amino acids. Between the trimmed V and J ends, which lost 8 bases and 0 bases, there was a span of 22 bases. In nucleotides, the CDR3 is TGTGCTCTTTTTCCATTCCGGCCCCTTGGGGACACCGATAAACTCATCTTT. Translation gives CALFPFRPLGDTDKLIF.

This rearrangement joins TRDV1 to TRDJ1; 9 nucleotides match TRDD3. The V segment lost 6 bases and the J segment 2 bases; nucleotides outside the gene matches: 10. The CDR3 sequence is 16 residues long. Germline V lookup: CDR1 TSWWSYY, CDR2 QGS. The CDR3 here is CALGTSWGYETDKLIF. CDR3 DNA: TGTGCTCTTGGAACGTCGTGGGGATACGAGACCGATAAACTCATCTTT.

The table lists this clone with a count of one. A much larger clone differs from this one at a single base, so this may be a read error. The called J gene is TRDJ3, whereas the V gene has no call; the table assigns TRDD3, which was not confirmed against the DNA. The CDR3 runs to 19 residues. This CDR3 is CAAGDTQFLMTWGTRQMFF. The CDR3 DNA follows: TGTGCGGCCGGGGATACGCAATTTCTTATGACCTGGGGCACCCGACAGATGTTTTTC.

The chain carries TRDV1 and TRDJ1; TRDD3 aligns across 13 bases. Here the J gene was assigned by germline matching of the DNA, as TCRdb has none. The CDR3 is made up of 18 amino acids. In germline, CDR1 is TSWWSYY, CDR2 QGS. V was pared by 1 base and J by 3 bases, with 8 bases of the junction left unmatched. CDR3 in amino acids: CALGERGRTGGYADKLIF. The CDR3 bases are TGTGCTCTTGGGGAACGAGGACGGACTGGGGGATACGCCGATAAACTCATCTTT.

The J gene is TRDJ1, the V gene TRDV1; TRDD3 agrees at 7 bases. The J segment lost 0 bases and the V segment lost 0 bases, leaving 16 bases of the junction unmatched. CDR1 TSWWSYY and CDR2 QGS come from the germline V gene. This CDR3 comprises 20 residues. The CDR3 nucleotides read TGTGCTCTTGGGGAACTAGCGATGGGTGTTGGGGATATCTACACCGATAAACTCATCTTT. It yields the protein CALGELAMGVGDIYTDKLIF.

This chain uses TRDV2 with TRDJ1, with no clear D. The CDR3 loop spans 12 amino acids. V lost 5 bases, J lost 8 bases, and 14 bases lay in between. Per germline, CDR1 GEAIGNYY and CDR2 EKD. The CDR3 DNA reads TGTGCCTGTGGGTGGTCAGCGAGGAAACTCATCTTT. Protein sequence: CACGWSARKLIF.

This clone has a handful of counts. V usage is TRDV1 and J usage is TRDJ1; perhaps TRDD3 as D (6 bases). The CDR3 consists of 19 residues. V was trimmed by 4 bases and J by 0 bases, leaving 24 bases between them. CDR1 TSWWSYY and CDR2 QGS come from the germline V gene. The CDR3 loop reads CALGGKARTLGKYTDKLIF. CDR3 sequence (DNA): TGTGCTCTTGGGGGCAAGGCTCGTACCCTGGGGAAGTACACCGATAAACTCATCTTT.

The rearrangement joins TRDV1 to TRDJ1; the match to TRDD3 covers 7 bases. Assignment of the J gene here rests on matching the DNA to germline, because TCRdb gives none. CDR1 and CDR2 from the germline V gene are TSWWSYY and QGS. The CDR3 is 15 residues long. V trimming: 8 bases; J trimming: 0 bases; junction bases outside the gene matches: 9. The chain's CDR3 is CALLYGGLYTDKLIF. DNA for the CDR3: TGTGCTCTTCTGTATGGGGGACTATACACCGATAAACTCATCTTT.

This clone appeared a few times. J is TRDJ1 and V is TRDV1, with TRDD3 matching over 10 bases. Unmatched junction bases numbered 17, after V lost 4 bases and J lost 0 bases. CDR3 length: 20 residues. Germline CDR1 and CDR2: TSWWSYY and QGS. DNA of the CDR3: TGTGCTCTTGGGGCCCCTCCTACCCTACTGGGGGATGTGTACACCGATAAACTCATCTTT. Its translation is CALGAPPTLLGDVYTDKLIF.

The chain joins TRDV1 to TRDJ1, with 10 nucleotides matching TRDD3. This CDR3 spans 20 amino acids. V was pared by 2 bases and J by 5 bases, with 20 bases of the junction left unmatched. Germline CDR1 reads TSWWSYY; CDR2 reads QGS. The DNA for the CDR3 is TGTGCTCTTGGGGAAACTAGAACCTACGCTCTTTGGGGGATACTTGATAAACTCATCTTT. It encodes CALGETRTYALWGILDKLIF.

The J gene call is TRDJ1, but no V gene call exists; TRDD3 reflects the table's D call only, with no check against the DNA. The CDR3 runs to 14 residues. The CDR3 spells CALGELLAGNKLIF. DNA of the CDR3: TGTGCTCTTGGGGAACTCCTCGCGGGGAATAAACTCATCTTT.

There is no V gene call, and the J gene is TRDJ1; the table calls TRDD3, which could not be checked here. This CDR3 has 20 residues. The CDR3 DNA sequence: TGTGCTCTTGGGGAAGTCCCTCTACGTTGGTGGGGGACTTACACCGATAAACTCATCTTT. It yields the protein CALGEVPLRWWGTYTDKLIF.

This chain links TRDV1 with TRDJ1, with D unclear. Deletions cut 0 bases from V and 1 base from J, with 15 bases between. The CDR3 runs to 17 residues. Looked up from germline, CDR1 is TSWWSYY and CDR2 is QGS. The CDR3 sequence is CALGELLSRGGTDKLIF. DNA for the CDR3: TGTGCTCTTGGGGAACTGTTAAGCCGTGGAGGCACCGATAAACTCATCTTT.

A few counts support this clone. The chain links TRDV1 to TRDJ1, with 10 bases identical to TRDD3. Germline CDR1 TSWWSYY, CDR2 QGS. This CDR3 spans 19 amino acids. The J segment lost 0 bases and the V segment lost 5 bases, leaving 15 bases of the junction unmatched. CDR3 coding DNA: TGTGCTCTTGGGTCCTCTCGGTCGGGGGATACGCAGTACACCGATAAACTCATCTTT. Its protein product is CALGSSRSGDTQYTDKLIF.

This clone was picked up a small number of times. The chain has TRDV1 and TRDJ1; TRDD3 is a possible D gene (6 bases). The CDR3 length is 20 residues. The germline V gene has CDR1 TSWWSYY and CDR2 QGS. V lost 1 base and J lost 4, with 28 bases in between. CDR3 amino acids: CALGEHPSTGTPLGNDKLIF. CDR3 in DNA: TGTGCTCTTGGGGAACACCCCTCTACTGGGACCCCCCTGGGGAACGATAAACTCATCTTT.

The chain joins TRDV1 to TRDJ1; unclear D gene. The CDR3 totals 15 residues. Per germline, CDR1 TSWWSYY and CDR2 QGS. V dropped 5 bases and J dropped 8 bases, with 21 bases sitting between them. The CDR3: CALGPSRGVLGKLIF. CDR3 DNA: TGTGCTCTTGGGCCAAGCCGAGGGGTTCTCGGGAAACTCATCTTT.

This chain joins TRDV1 and TRDJ1; D remains ambiguous. Germline V lookup: CDR1 TSWWSYY, CDR2 QGS. V lost 5 bases to trimming and J lost 3 bases, with 19 bases between them. There are 16 residues in the CDR3. For the CDR3, the DNA is TGTGCTCTTGGGAAAGCGGTTTTGGCTCTCCCCGATAAACTCATCTTT. Translated: CALGKAVLALPDKLIF.